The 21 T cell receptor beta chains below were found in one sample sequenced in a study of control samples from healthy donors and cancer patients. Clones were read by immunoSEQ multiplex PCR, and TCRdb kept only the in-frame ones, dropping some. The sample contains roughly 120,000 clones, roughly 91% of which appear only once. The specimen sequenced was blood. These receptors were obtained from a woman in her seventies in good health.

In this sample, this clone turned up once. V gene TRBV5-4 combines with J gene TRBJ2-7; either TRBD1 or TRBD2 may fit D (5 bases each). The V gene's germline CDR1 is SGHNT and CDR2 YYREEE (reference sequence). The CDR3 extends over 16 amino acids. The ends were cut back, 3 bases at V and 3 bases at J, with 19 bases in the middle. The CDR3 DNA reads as TGTGCCAGCAGCTCGGGACGGCTTATTGGAGTCTACGAGCAGTACTTC. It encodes CASSSGRLIGVYEQYF. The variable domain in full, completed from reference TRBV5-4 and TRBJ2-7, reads ETGVTQSPTHLIKTRGQQVTLRCSSQSGHNTVSWYQQALGQGPQFIFQYYREEENGRGNFPPRFSGLQFPNYSSELNVNALELDDSALYLCASSSGRLIGVYEQYFGPGTRLTVT.

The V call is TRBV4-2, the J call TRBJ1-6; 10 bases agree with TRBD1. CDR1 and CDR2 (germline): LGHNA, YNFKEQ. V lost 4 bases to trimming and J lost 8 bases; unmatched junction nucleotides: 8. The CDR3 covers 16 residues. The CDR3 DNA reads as TGTGCCAGCAGCCGGACCCCCGGGACAGGGGATTCACCCCTCCACTTT. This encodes CASSRTPGTGDSPLHF.

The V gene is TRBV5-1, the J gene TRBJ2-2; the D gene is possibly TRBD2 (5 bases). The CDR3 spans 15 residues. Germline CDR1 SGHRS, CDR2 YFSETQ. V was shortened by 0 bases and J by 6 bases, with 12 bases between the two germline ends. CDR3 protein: CASSLAALGAGELFF. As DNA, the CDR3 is TGCGCCAGCAGCTTGGCGGCCCTGGGAGCCGGGGAGCTGTTTTTT.

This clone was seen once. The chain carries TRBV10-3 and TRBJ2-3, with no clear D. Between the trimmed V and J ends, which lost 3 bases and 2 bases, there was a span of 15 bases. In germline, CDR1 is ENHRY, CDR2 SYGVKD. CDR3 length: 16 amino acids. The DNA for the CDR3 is TGTGCCATCAGTGATCCCGAAGGGTCGTACACAGATACGCAGTATTTT. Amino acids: CAISDPEGSYTDTQYF.

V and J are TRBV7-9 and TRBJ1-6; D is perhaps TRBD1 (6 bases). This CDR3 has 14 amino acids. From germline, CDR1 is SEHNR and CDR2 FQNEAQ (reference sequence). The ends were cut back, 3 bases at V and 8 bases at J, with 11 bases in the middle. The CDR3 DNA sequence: TGTGCCAGCAGCTTCGACGGGGGCGATTCACCCCTCCACTTT. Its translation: CASSFDGGDSPLHF.

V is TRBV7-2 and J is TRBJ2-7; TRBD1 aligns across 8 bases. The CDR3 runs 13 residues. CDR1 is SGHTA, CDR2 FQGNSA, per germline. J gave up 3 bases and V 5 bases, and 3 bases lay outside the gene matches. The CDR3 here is CASSRGTGYEQYF. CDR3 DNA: TGTGCCAGCAGCCGCGGGACAGGCTACGAGCAGTACTTC.

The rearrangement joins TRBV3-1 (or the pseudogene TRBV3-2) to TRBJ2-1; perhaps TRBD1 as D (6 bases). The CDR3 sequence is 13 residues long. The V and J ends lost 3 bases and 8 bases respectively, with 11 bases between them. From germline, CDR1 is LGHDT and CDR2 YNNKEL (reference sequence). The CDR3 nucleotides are TGTGCCAGCAGCCATGTCAGGGGCTATGAGCAGTTCTTC. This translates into CASSHVRGYEQFF.

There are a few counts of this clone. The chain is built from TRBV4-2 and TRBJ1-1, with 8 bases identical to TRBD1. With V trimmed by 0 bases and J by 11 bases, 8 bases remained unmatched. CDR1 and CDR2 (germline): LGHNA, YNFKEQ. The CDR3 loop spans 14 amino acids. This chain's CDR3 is CASSQDAADREAFF. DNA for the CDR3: TGTGCCAGCAGCCAAGATGCTGCGGACAGGGAGGCTTTCTTT.

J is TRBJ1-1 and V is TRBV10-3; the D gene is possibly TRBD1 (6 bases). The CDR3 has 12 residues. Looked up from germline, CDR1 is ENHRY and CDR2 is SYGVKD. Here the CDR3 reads CGVGQGPTEAFF. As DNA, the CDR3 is TGTGGCGTGGGGCAGGGGCCCACTGAAGCTTTCTTT.

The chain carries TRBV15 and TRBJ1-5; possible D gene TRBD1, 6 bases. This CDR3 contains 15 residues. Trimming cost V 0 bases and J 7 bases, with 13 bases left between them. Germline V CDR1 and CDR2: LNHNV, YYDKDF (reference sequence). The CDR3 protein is CATSRDPQGGQPQHF. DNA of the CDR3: TGTGCCACCAGCAGAGATCCACAGGGAGGGCAGCCCCAGCATTTT.

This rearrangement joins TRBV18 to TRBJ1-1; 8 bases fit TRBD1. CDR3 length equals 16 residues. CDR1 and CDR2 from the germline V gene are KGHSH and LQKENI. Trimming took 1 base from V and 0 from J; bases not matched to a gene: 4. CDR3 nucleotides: TGTGCCAGCTCACCACGGACAGGGAGTATGAACACTGAAGCTTTCTTT. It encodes CASSPRTGSMNTEAFF.

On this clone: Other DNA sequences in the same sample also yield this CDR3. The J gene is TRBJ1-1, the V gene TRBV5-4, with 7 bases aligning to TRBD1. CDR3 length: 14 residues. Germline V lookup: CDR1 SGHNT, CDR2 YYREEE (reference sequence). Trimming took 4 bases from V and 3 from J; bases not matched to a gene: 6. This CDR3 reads CASSTPDRDTEAFF. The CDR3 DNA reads TGTGCCAGCAGCACACCAGACAGGGACACTGAAGCTTTCTTT.

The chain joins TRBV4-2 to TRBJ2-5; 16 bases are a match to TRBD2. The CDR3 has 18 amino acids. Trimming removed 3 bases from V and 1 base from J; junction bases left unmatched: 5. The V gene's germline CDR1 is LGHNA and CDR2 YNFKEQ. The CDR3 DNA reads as TGTGCCAGCAGCCAGGGGACTAGCGGGGGGGTTTTCCAAGAGACCCAGTACTTC. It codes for CASSQGTSGGVFQETQYF.

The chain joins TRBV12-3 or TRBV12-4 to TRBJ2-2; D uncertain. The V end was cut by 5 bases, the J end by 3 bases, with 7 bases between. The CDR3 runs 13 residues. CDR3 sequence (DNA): TGTGCCAGCAGTGCGTACGACACCGGGGAGCTGTTTTTT. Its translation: CASSAYDTGELFF.

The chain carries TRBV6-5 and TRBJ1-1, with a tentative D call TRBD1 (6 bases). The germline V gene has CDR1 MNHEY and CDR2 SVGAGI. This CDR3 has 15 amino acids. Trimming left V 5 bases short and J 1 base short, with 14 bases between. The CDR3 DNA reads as TGTGCCAGCAGTCCCCGGGGGCTGACGAACACTGAAGCTTTCTTT. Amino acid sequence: CASSPRGLTNTEAFF.

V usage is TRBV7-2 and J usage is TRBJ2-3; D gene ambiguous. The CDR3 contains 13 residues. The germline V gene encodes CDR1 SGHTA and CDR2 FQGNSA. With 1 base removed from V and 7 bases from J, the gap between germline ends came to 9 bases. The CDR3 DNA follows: TGTGCCAGCAGCTTAGGAAGTTTCAATACGCAGTATTTT. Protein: CASSLGSFNTQYF. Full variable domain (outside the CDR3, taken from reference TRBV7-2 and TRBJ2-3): GAGVSQSPSNKVTEKGKDVELRCDPISGHTALYWYRQSLGQGLEFLIYFQGNSAPDKSGLPSDRFSAERTGGSVSTLTIQRTQQEDSAVYLCASSLGSFNTQYFGPGTRLTVL.

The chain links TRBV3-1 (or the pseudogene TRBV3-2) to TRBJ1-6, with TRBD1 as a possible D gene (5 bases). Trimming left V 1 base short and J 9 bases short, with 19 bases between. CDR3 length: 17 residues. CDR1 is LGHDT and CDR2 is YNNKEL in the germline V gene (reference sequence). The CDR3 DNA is TGTGCCAGCAGCCAAGTACTTCTGGGGCCTCCTGGTTCACCCCTCCACTTT. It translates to CASSQVLLGPPGSPLHF.

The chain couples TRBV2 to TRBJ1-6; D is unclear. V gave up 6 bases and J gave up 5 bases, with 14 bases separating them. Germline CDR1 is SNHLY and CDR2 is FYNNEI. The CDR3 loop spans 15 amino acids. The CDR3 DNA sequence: TGTGCCAGCAGCCGGGCACGTCCGGATAATTCACCCCTCCACTTT. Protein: CASSRARPDNSPLHF.

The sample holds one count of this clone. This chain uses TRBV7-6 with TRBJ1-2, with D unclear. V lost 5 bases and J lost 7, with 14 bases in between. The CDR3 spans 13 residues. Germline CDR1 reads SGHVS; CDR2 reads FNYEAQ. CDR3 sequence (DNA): TGTGCCAGCAGCCCCTATCGGGAAAGTGGCTACACCTTC. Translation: CASSPYRESGYTF.

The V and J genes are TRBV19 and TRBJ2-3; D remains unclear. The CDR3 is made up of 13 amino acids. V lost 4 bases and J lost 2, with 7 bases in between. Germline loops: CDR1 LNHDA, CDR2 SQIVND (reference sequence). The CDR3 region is CASSTRTTDTQYF. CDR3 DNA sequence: TGTGCCAGTAGTACTCGGACCACAGATACGCAGTATTTT.

CDR3: CASSLKGTRGWNSPLHF. For the CDR3, the DNA is TGTGCCAGCAGTTTAAAGGGTACGAGGGGATGGAATTCACCCCTCCACTTT. The chain recombines TRBV27 with TRBJ1-6, with D possibly matching TRBD1 (5 bases). Trimming shortened V by 2 bases and J by 7 bases, and 18 bases separated the two germline ends. CDR3 length: 17 residues. Germline V gene sequence: CDR1 MNHEY, CDR2 SMNVEV (reference sequence).